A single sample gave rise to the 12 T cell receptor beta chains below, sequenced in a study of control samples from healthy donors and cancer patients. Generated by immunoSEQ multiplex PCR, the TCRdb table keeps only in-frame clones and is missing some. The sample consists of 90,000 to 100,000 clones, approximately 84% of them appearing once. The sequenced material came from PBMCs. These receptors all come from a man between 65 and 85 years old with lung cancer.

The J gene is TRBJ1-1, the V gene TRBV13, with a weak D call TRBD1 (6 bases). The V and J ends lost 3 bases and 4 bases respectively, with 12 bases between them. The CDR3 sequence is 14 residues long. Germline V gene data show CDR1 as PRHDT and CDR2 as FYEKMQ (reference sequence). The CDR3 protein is CASSFLEGGTEAFF. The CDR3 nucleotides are TGTGCCAGCAGCTTTTTGGAAGGGGGCACTGAAGCTTTCTTT.

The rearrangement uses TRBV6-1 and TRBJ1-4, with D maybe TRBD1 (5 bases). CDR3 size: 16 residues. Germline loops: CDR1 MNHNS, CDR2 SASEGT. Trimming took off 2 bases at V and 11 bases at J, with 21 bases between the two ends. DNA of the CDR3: TGTGCCAGCAGTGAAAGGGCGATGGGGGATGCGGAGAAACTGTTTTTT. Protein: CASSERAMGDAEKLFF.

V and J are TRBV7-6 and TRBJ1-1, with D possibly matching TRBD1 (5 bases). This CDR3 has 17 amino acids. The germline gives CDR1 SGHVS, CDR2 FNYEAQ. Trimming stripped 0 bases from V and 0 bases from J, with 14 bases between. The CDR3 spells CASSLASTGRLNTEAFF. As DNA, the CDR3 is TGTGCCAGCAGCTTAGCCTCGACGGGACGATTGAACACTGAAGCTTTCTTT.

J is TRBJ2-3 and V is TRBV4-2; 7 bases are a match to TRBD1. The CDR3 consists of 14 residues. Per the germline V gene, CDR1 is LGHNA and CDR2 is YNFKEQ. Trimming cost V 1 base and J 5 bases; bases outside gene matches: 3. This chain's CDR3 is CASSQGGGQDTQYF. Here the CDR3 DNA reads TGTGCCAGCAGCCAAGGAGGGGGCCAAGATACGCAGTATTTT.

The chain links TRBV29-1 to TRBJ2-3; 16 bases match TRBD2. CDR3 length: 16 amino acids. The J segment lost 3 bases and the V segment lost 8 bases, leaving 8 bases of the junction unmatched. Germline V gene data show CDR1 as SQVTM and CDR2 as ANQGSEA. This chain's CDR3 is CSTGTSGGALTDTQYF. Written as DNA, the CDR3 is TGCAGCACAGGGACTAGCGGGGGGGCATTAACAGATACGCAGTATTTT.

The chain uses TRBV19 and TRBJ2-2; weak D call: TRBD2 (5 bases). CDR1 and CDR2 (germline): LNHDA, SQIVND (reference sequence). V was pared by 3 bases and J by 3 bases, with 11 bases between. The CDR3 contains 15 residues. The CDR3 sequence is CASSIFEGHTGELFF. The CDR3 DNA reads TGTGCCAGTAGTATTTTTGAGGGCCACACCGGGGAGCTGTTTTTT.

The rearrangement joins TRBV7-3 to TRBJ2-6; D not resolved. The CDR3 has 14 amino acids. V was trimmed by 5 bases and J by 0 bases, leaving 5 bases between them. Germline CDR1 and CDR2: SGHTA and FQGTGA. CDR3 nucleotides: TGTGCCAGCAGCCACAACTCTGGGGCCAACGTCCTGACTTTC. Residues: CASSHNSGANVLTF. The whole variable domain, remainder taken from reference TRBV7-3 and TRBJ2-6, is GAGVSQTPSNKVTEKGKYVELRCDPISGHTALYWYRQSLGQGPEFLIYFQGTGAADDSGLPNDRFFAVRPEGSVSTLKIQRTERGDSAVYLCASSHNSGANVLTFGAGSRLTVL.

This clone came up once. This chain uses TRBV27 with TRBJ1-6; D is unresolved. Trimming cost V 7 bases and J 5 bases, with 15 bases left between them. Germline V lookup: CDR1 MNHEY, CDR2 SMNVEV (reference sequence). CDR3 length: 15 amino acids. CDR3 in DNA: TGTGCCAGCATGAAGTACCCCAGAGATAATTCACCCCTCCACTTT. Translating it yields CASMKYPRDNSPLHF.

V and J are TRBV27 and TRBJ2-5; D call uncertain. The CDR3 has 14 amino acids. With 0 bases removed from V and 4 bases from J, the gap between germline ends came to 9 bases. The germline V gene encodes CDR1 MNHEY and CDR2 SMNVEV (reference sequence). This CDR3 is CASSLSNSRETQYF. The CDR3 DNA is TGTGCCAGCAGTTTATCGAATAGCAGAGAGACCCAGTACTTC.

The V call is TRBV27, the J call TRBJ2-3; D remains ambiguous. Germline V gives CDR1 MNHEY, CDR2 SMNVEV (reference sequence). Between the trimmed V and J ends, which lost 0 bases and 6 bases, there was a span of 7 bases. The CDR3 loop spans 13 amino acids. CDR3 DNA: TGTGCCAGCAGTTTATCGTATAGGGATACGCAGTATTTT. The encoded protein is CASSLSYRDTQYF.

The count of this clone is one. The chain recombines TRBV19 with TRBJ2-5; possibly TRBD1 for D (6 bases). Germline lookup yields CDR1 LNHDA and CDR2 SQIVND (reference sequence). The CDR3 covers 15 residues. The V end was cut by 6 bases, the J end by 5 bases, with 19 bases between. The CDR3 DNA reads TGTGCCAGTAGACCTATCGTGGGGGCTGAGGAGACCCAGTACTTC. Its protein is CASRPIVGAEETQYF.

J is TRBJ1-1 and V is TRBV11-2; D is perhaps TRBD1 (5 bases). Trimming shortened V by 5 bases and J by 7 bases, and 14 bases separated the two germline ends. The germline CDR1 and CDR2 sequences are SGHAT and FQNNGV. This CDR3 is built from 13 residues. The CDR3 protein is CASSADSRVEAFF. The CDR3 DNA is TGTGCCAGCAGCGCCGACAGCAGAGTTGAAGCTTTCTTT.